A selection of T cell receptor beta chains follows, all from one sample in a study of OX40 agonist ivuxolimab in advanced cancers. Libraries were prepared by immunoSEQ multiplex PCR; TCRdb keeps only in-frame clonotypes and omits some of them. The sample consists of approximately 13,000 clones, 65% to 90% of them appearing once. The input for sequencing was CD4+ or CD8+ T cells sorted from blood, taken in a trial of the OX40 agonist ivuxolimab. These receptors were obtained from an adult with an advanced solid tumor such as melanoma, head and neck, liver or kidney cancer. Both conserved end residues are part of each CDR3. Each record gives: CDR3 protein, J gene, V gene, CDR3 length.

CASSPRPQGKDYEQYF	NA	TRBV7-9	16
CASTRHWNQPQHF	TRBJ1-5	TRBV6-1	13
CASSLLGEETQYF	TRBJ2-5	TRBV27	13
CAIRRRGEDEQYF	TRBJ2-7	TRBV11-3	13
CASSHQVFTSYEQYF	TRBJ2-7	TRBV2	15
CASSSWREGGTDTQYF	TRBJ2-3	TRBV11-3	16
CASSGLRGRGLNYGYTF	TRBJ1-2	TRBV9	17
CASSPSGGPYNEQFF	TRBJ2-1	TRBV7-9	15
CASSHGDGWTEAFF	TRBJ1-1	TRBV5-4	14
CASSDFVSAPTIYF	TRBJ1-3	TRBV10-2	14
CASSQRFQGVADTQYF	TRBJ2-3	TRBV14	16
CASSLDGTYEQYF	TRBJ2-7	TRBV5-6	13
CASNPGGSYEQYF	TRBJ2-7	TRBV6-5	13
CASSVEGRSTEAFF	TRBJ1-1	TRBV9	14
CASSIGGRSYEQYF	TRBJ2-7	TRBV19	14
CASSTSGYEQYF	TRBJ2-7	TRBV5-4	12
CAWGPGVAFF	TRBJ1-1	TRBV30	10
CASREIQGGSGANVLTF	TRBJ2-6	TRBV28	17
CATSRDTLAGGIGDTQYF	TRBJ2-3	TRBV15	18
CASSPGVVGGETQYF	TRBJ2-5	TRBV9	15
CASSPGLNEQFF	TRBJ2-1	TRBV27	12
CASRASGTYYEQYF	TRBJ2-7	TRBV6-1	14
CASSYWEGWAEAFF	TRBJ1-1	TRBV6-5	14
CASSGTGNQPQHF	TRBJ1-5	TRBV2	13
CASSRRGAGDMNTGELFF	TRBJ2-2	TRBV5-1	18
CASSTRQWQETQYF	TRBJ2-5	TRBV13	14
CASALGVLQPQHF	TRBJ1-5	TRBV12-5	13
CASSFGNQPQHF	TRBJ1-5	TRBV5-5	12
CAWSTSVSYNEQFF	TRBJ2-1	TRBV30	14
CASSLSPLELNTEAFF	TRBJ1-1	TRBV5-1	16
CASSYQGYTEAFF	TRBJ1-1	TRBV19	13
CASRPGSTEAFF	TRBJ1-1	TRBV19	12
CASSLDARADTQYF	TRBJ2-3	TRBV7-3	14
CASSGGYSNQPQHF	TRBJ1-5	TRBV9	14
CASSLGGMNTEAFF	TRBJ1-1	TRBV5-6	14
CASGTPNYEQYF	TRBJ2-7	TRBV28	12
CAWSWGTSYEQYF	TRBJ2-7	TRBV30	13
CSVVTVGNTIYF	TRBJ1-3	TRBV29-1	12
CASRSERESYNEQFF	TRBJ2-1	TRBV28	15
CASSQEEGSLEWNEQFF	TRBJ2-1	TRBV4-2	17
CASSQGAPGAYEQYF	TRBJ2-7	TRBV4-1	15
CASSEGYENNEQFF	TRBJ2-1	TRBV19	14
CASSLGYEQYF	TRBJ2-7	TRBV27	11
CASSGLADDEQFF	TRBJ2-1	TRBV5-1	13
CASSDRDYVGEQFF	TRBJ2-1	TRBV5-8	14
CASSTPGLVNTGELFF	TRBJ2-2	TRBV11-2	16
CASSFLTSGSFDEQFF	TRBJ2-1	TRBV7-6	16
CASSFYRDSYEQYF	TRBJ2-7	TRBV27	14
CASSDSGRGNEQFF	TRBJ2-1	TRBV7-8	14
CASSLAGGPSYEQYF	TRBJ2-7	TRBV6-5	15
CASSHVTQETQYF	TRBJ2-5	TRBV7-9	13
CASCSVSSYNEQFF	TRBJ2-1	TRBV28	14
CASSNTETQYF	TRBJ2-5	TRBV19	11
CASSQETSGSYEQYF	TRBJ2-7	TRBV4-3	15